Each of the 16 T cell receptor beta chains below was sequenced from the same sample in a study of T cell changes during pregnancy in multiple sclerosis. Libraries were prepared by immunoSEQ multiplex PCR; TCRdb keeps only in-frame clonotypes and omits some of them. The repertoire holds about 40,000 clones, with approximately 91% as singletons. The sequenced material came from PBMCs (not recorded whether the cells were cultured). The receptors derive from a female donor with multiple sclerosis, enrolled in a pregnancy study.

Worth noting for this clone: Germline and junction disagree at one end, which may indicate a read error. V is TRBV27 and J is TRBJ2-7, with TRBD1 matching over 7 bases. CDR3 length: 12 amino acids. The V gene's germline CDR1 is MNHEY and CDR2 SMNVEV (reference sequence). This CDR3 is CASIHTATGITF. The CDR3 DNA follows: TGTGCCAGCATTCACACAGCGACAGGGATAACCTTC.

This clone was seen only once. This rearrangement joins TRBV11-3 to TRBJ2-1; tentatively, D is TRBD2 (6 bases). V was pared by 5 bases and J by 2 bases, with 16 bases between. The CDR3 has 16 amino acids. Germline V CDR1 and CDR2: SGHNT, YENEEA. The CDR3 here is CASSPEGGTTYNEQFF. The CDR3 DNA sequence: TGTGCCAGCAGCCCAGAGGGCGGGACGACCTACAATGAGCAGTTCTTC.

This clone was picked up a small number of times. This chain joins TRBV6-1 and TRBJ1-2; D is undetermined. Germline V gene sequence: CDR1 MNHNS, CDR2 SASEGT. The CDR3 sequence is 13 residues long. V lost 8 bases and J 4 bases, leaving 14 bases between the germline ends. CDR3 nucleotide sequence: TGTGCCAGCCGTCTGACGGACCTCTATGGCTACACCTTC. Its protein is CASRLTDLYGYTF.

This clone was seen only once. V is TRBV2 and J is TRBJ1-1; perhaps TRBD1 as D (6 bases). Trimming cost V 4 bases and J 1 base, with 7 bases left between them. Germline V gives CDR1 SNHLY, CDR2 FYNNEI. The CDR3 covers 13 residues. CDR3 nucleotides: TGTGCCAGCAGTGGACAGGAGAACACTGAAGCTTTCTTT. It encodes CASSGQENTEAFF.

The CDR3 protein is CASSPMAGQRTEAFF. As DNA, the CDR3 is TGTGCCAGCAGCCCCATGGCCGGACAGCGTACTGAAGCTTTCTTT. This chain connects TRBV7-3 to TRBJ1-1, with D maybe TRBD1 (6 bases). The germline gives CDR1 SGHTA, CDR2 FQGTGA. CDR3 size: 15 residues. Trimming removed 5 bases at V and 5 bases at J, with 18 bases between.

CDR3: CASRRLAGGTDTQYF. Here the CDR3 DNA reads TGTGCCAGCAGGAGATTAGCGGGAGGTACAGATACGCAGTATTTT. The V call is TRBV2, the J call TRBJ2-3; 10 nucleotides agree with TRBD2. The germline V gene encodes CDR1 SNHLY and CDR2 FYNNEI. With 6 bases clipped from V and 3 bases from J, the junction kept 6 bases outside the gene matches. The length of the CDR3 is 15 residues. Full variable domain (outside the CDR3, taken from reference TRBV2 and TRBJ2-3): EPEVTQTPSHQVTQMGQEVILRCVPISNHLYFYWYRQILGQKVEFLVSFYNNEISEKSEIFDDQFSVERPDGSNFTLKIRSTKLEDSAMYFCASRRLAGGTDTQYFGPGTRLTVL.

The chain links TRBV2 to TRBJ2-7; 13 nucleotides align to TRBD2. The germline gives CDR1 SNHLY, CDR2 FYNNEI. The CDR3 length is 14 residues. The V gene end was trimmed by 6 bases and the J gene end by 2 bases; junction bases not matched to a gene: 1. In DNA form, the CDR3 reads TGTGCCAGCAGGGGACTAGCGGGAACCTACGAGCAGTACTTC. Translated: CASRGLAGTYEQYF.

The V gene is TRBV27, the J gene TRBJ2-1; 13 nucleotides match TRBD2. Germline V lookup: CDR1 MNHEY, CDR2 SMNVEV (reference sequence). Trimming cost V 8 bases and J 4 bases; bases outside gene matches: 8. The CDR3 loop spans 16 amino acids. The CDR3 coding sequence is TGTGCCAGCCGCCACTTGACTAGCGGGGGGTACAATGAGCAGTTCTTC. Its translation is CASRHLTSGGYNEQFF.

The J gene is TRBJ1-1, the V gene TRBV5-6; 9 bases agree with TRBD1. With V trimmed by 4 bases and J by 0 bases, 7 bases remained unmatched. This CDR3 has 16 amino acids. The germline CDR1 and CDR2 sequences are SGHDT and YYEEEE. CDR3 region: CASSPRNRGLNTEAFF. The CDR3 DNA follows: TGTGCCAGCAGCCCAAGAAACAGGGGGCTGAACACTGAAGCTTTCTTT. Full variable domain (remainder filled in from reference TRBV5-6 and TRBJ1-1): DAGVTQSPTHLIKTRGQQVTLRCSPKSGHDTVSWYQQALGQGPQFIFQYYEEEERQRGNFPDRFSGHQFPNYSSELNVNALLLGDSALYLCASSPRNRGLNTEAFFGQGTRLTVV.

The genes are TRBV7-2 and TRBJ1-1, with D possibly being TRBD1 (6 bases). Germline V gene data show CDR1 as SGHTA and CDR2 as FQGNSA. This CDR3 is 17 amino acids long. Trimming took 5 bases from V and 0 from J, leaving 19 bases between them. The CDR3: CASSTGHKGTVNTEAFF. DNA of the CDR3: TGTGCCAGCAGCACGGGACACAAGGGAACGGTGAACACTGAAGCTTTCTTT. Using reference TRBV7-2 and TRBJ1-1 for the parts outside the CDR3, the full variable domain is GAGVSQSPSNKVTEKGKDVELRCDPISGHTALYWYRQSLGQGLEFLIYFQGNSAPDKSGLPSDRFSAERTGGSVSTLTIQRTQQEDSAVYLCASSTGHKGTVNTEAFFGQGTRLTVV.

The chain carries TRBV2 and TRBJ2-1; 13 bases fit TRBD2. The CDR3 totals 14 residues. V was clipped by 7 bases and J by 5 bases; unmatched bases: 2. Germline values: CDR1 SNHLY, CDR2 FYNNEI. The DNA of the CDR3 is TGTGCCAGCAAACTAGCGGGAGGGAACAATGAGCAGTTCTTC. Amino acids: CASKLAGGNNEQFF.

This CDR3 is CASRTDSGELFF. In DNA, the CDR3 is TGTGCCAGTAGAACGGACAGCGGGGAGCTGTTTTTT. The V and J genes are TRBV19 and TRBJ2-2; D is perhaps TRBD1 (6 bases). The germline V gene encodes CDR1 LNHDA and CDR2 SQIVND (reference sequence). Trimming left V 6 bases short and J 7 bases short, with 9 bases between. There are 12 residues in the CDR3.

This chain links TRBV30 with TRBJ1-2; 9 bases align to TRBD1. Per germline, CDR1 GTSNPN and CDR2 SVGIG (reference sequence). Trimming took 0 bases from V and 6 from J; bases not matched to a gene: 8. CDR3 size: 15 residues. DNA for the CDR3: TGTGCCTGGAGTGTACTGACAGGGGGGTCTCATGGCTACACCTTC. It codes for CAWSVLTGGSHGYTF. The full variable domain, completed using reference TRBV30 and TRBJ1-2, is SQTIHQWPATLVQPVGSPLSLECTVEGTSNPNLYWYRQAAGRGLQLLFYSVGIGQISSEVPQNLSASRPQDRQFILSSKKLLLSDSGFYLCAWSVLTGGSHGYTFGSGTRLTVV.

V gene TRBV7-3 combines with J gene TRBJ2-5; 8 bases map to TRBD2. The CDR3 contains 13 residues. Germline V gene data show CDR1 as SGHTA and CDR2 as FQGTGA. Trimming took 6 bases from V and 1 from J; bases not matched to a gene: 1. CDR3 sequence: CASSSGTQETQYF. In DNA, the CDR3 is TGTGCCAGCAGTAGCGGGACCCAAGAGACCCAGTACTTC.

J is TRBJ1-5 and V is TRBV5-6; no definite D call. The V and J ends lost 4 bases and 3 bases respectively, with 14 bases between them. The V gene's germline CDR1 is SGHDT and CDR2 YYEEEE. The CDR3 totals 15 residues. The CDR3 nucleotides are TGTGCCAGCAGCGCTGCCAGGAGGCTCAATCAGCCCCAGCATTTT. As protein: CASSAARRLNQPQHF.

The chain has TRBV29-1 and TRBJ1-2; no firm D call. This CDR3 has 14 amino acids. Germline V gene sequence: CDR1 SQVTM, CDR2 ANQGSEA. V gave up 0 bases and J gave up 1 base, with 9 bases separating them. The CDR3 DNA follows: TGCAGCGTTGAAGATGGGCACTATAACTATGGCTACACCTTC. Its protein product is CSVEDGHYNYGYTF.